A single sample gave rise to the 29 T cell receptor beta chains below, sequenced in a study of technical replicates of blood from several donors. Libraries were prepared by immunoSEQ multiplex PCR; TCRdb keeps only in-frame clonotypes and omits some of them. The sample includes 75,000 to 80,000 clones, 85% to 95% of them seen just once. The specimen sequenced was T cells isolated from PBMCs. Every receptor here comes from a human donor in good health.

The DNA for the CDR3 is TGTGCCAGCAGCTTAGAGGCAGGGGCAGATACGCAGTATTTT. This translates into CASSLEAGADTQYF. V is TRBV11-3 and J is TRBJ2-3, with a tentative D call TRBD1 (6 bases). Germline CDR1 SGHNT, CDR2 YENEEA. V lost 0 bases and J lost 4, with 8 bases in between. The CDR3 loop spans 14 amino acids. Looking up the rest from reference TRBV11-3 and TRBJ2-3 gives the full variable domain: EAGVVQSPRYKIIEKKQPVAFWCNPISGHNTLYWYLQNLGQGPELLIRYENEEAVDDSQLPKDRFSAERLKGVDSTLKIQPAELGDSAVYLCASSLEAGADTQYFGPGTRLTVL.

The chain recombines TRBV7-9 with TRBJ1-4, with 8 bases that match TRBD1. The CDR3 covers 14 residues. Germline V gene lookup returns CDR1 SEHNR and CDR2 FQNEAQ (reference sequence). V lost 5 bases and J lost 4; bases outside the gene matches: 3. CDR3 amino acids: CASSMGQDNEKLFF. The CDR3 DNA reads TGTGCCAGCAGCATGGGACAGGATAATGAAAAACTGTTTTTT.

The V gene is TRBV11-2, the J gene TRBJ2-3; no definite D call. Deletions cut 5 bases from V and 2 bases from J, with 8 bases between. Germline loops: CDR1 SGHAT, CDR2 FQNNGV. The CDR3 contains 13 residues. This CDR3 reads CASSRRHTDTQYF. The CDR3 region has the DNA TGTGCCAGCAGCCGGCGACACACAGATACGCAGTATTTT.

The gene calls are TRBV9 and TRBJ2-1; 9 bases are a match to TRBD2. The CDR3 runs 16 residues. The trim removed 1 base at V and 7 bases at J, leaving 9 bases unmatched. Per germline, CDR1 SGDLS and CDR2 YYNGEE. Here the CDR3 reads CASSVWAGGPGNEQFF. The CDR3 nucleotides read TGTGCCAGCAGCGTATGGGCGGGAGGGCCAGGAAATGAGCAGTTCTTC.

The chain combines TRBV20-1 with TRBJ1-4; no firm D call. Germline V gives CDR1 DFQATT, CDR2 SNEGSKA (reference sequence). The CDR3 loop spans 11 amino acids. V lost 4 bases and J 7 bases, leaving 7 bases between the germline ends. The CDR3 spells CSAIEGEKLFF. The CDR3 nucleotides are TGCAGTGCTATTGAGGGTGAAAAACTGTTTTTT.

The V and J genes are TRBV10-3 and TRBJ2-1; TRBD2 aligns across 13 bases. CDR3 size: 15 residues. CDR1 and CDR2 (germline): ENHRY, SYGVKD. V lost 4 bases, J lost 9 bases, and 6 bases stayed unmatched. The CDR3 protein is CAISGPGLAGIEQFF. CDR3 coding DNA: TGTGCCATCAGTGGACCGGGACTAGCGGGAATTGAGCAGTTCTTC.

The gene calls are TRBV5-8 and TRBJ1-3; no firm D call. The V end lost 0 bases, the J end lost 0 bases, and 4 bases lay between the germline ends. CDR1 is SGHTS, CDR2 YDEGEE, per germline. The CDR3 is 14 residues long. The CDR3 spells CASSLDISGNTIYF. The CDR3 nucleotides are TGTGCCAGCAGCTTGGATATCTCTGGAAACACCATATATTTT.

Of note for this clone: A junction end diverges from the germline sequence, so it may reflect a read error. The rearrangement uses TRBV10-3 and TRBJ1-2; possible D gene TRBD1, 6 bases. Germline assignment: CDR1 ENHRY and CDR2 SYGVKD. This CDR3 is built from 11 residues. The CDR3 sequence: CAISPGTSLEF. CDR3 nucleotide sequence: TGTGCCATCAGCCCCGGGACAAGCCTAGAATTC.

The rearrangement joins TRBV25-1 to TRBJ1-2; D uncertain. Trimming removed 4 bases at V and 4 bases at J, with 10 bases between. Germline V gene lookup returns CDR1 MGHDK and CDR2 SYGVNS. This CDR3 is built from 13 residues. This CDR3 is CASSVAGSYGYTF. The CDR3 bases are TGTGCCAGCAGTGTGGCGGGTTCCTATGGCTACACCTTC.

V usage is TRBV9 and J usage is TRBJ2-1; TRBD1 might be the D (6 bases). CDR1 and CDR2 (germline): SGDLS, YYNGEE. CDR3 length: 14 amino acids. The V gene lost 2 bases and the J gene lost 6 bases, with 12 bases spanning the gap. The CDR3 bases are TGTGCCAGCAGCGTGGGGGCACTACCCAATGAGCAGTTCTTC. Protein sequence: CASSVGALPNEQFF.

The V gene is TRBV10-3, the J gene TRBJ1-1, with D possibly TRBD1 on 5 matching bases. CDR1 is ENHRY and CDR2 is SYGVKD in the germline V gene. Between the trimmed V and J ends, which lost 3 bases and 8 bases, there was a span of 10 bases. The CDR3 is 12 residues long. This CDR3 is CAISDWAGEAFF. In nucleotides, the CDR3 is TGTGCCATCAGTGATTGGGCAGGGGAAGCTTTCTTT.

The table lists this clone with a few counts. V and J are TRBV7-2 and TRBJ1-2, with a possible D match to TRBD1 (5 bases). Trimming pared 1 base from V and 4 bases from J, leaving 10 bases between. Germline CDR1 is SGHTA and CDR2 is FQGNSA. The CDR3 extends over 14 amino acids. Here the CDR3 DNA reads TGTGCCAGCAGCTTAGAGGGGCACGGCTATGGCTACACCTTC. It encodes CASSLEGHGYGYTF.

The chain is built from TRBV10-3 and TRBJ2-2; possible D gene TRBD1, 8 bases. The V gene's germline CDR1 is ENHRY and CDR2 SYGVKD. V lost 5 bases and J 6 bases, leaving 13 bases between the germline ends. The CDR3 runs to 14 residues. CDR3 nucleotides: TGTGCCATCAGTTCCACAGGGGGGGCCGGGGAGCTGTTTTTT. It encodes CAISSTGGAGELFF.

The chain combines TRBV7-3 with TRBJ1-2; 8 nucleotides line up with TRBD1. The CDR3 consists of 14 residues. V trimming: 5 bases; J trimming: 7 bases; junction bases outside the gene matches: 9. Per the germline V gene, CDR1 is SGHTA and CDR2 is FQGTGA. CDR3 loop: CASSGTDRAFGYTF. DNA of the CDR3: TGTGCCAGCAGCGGGACGGACAGGGCTTTTGGCTACACCTTC.

J is TRBJ1-1 and V is TRBV6-5; 7 bases are a match to TRBD1. V lost 4 bases, J lost 8 bases, and 13 bases stayed unmatched. The CDR3 extends over 15 amino acids. In germline, CDR1 is MNHEY, CDR2 SVGAGI. The CDR3 region is CASSSPIRGLIEAFF. In DNA form, the CDR3 reads TGTGCCAGCAGTTCCCCCATTAGGGGGCTCATAGAAGCTTTCTTT.

The chain is built from TRBV5-1 and TRBJ2-7, with 8 positions matching TRBD1. The CDR3 is made up of 15 amino acids. With 4 bases clipped from V and 0 bases from J, the junction kept 6 bases outside the gene matches. CDR1 is SGHRS, CDR2 YFSETQ, per germline. The CDR3 here is CASSARTGSSYEQYF. CDR3 nucleotides: TGCGCCAGCAGCGCAAGGACAGGGAGCTCCTACGAGCAGTACTTC.

The gene calls are TRBV5-1 and TRBJ2-3, with 7 nucleotides matching TRBD1. CDR1 and CDR2 from the germline V gene are SGHRS and YFSETQ. The CDR3 is made up of 16 amino acids. Germline trimming cut 0 bases from V and 4 bases from J; bases unmatched to any gene: 8. The CDR3 nucleotides read TGCGCCAGCAGCTTGGCACCGACAGGGCGGGCAGATACGCAGTATTTT. Protein: CASSLAPTGRADTQYF.

CDR3 sequence: CASSLGVVAGGGEQFF. The DNA for the CDR3 is TGCGCCAGCAGCCTGGGTGTAGTAGCGGGAGGTGGAGAGCAGTTCTTC. V gene TRBV4-3 combines with J gene TRBJ2-1; 10 bases fit TRBD2. The germline CDR1 and CDR2 sequences are LGHNA and YSLEER. J gave up 10 bases and V 4 bases, and 13 bases lay outside the gene matches. This CDR3 contains 16 residues.

V gene TRBV10-3 combines with J gene TRBJ2-3, with a tentative D call TRBD1 (6 bases). The V end was cut by 4 bases, the J end by 2 bases, with 13 bases between. Germline V gene sequence: CDR1 ENHRY, CDR2 SYGVKD. This CDR3 region has 15 residues. The CDR3: CAISGLQGFTDTQYF. Here the CDR3 DNA reads TGTGCCATCAGTGGCCTACAGGGTTTCACAGATACGCAGTATTTT.

CDR3 region: CASSELDRVSTGELFF. The CDR3 bases are TGTGCCAGCAGTGAATTGGACAGGGTGAGCACCGGGGAGCTGTTTTTT. The gene calls are TRBV6-1 and TRBJ2-2, with 8 bases lining up with TRBD1. V was pared by 2 bases and J by 4 bases, with 6 bases of the junction left unmatched. The germline gives CDR1 MNHNS, CDR2 SASEGT. The CDR3 length is 16 residues.

The chain employs TRBV4-1 and TRBJ1-1; perhaps TRBD1 as D (5 bases). V lost 8 bases to trimming and J lost 1 base, with 17 bases between them. The germline V gene has CDR1 MGHRA and CDR2 YSYEKL. The CDR3 extends over 15 amino acids. DNA of the CDR3: TGCGCCAGCGCTCCGGGACGGAGGGGGAACACTGAAGCTTTCTTT. Translating it yields CASAPGRRGNTEAFF.

The chain combines TRBV19 with TRBJ1-5; no clear D gene. CDR3 length equals 14 residues. With 8 bases removed from V and 5 bases from J, the gap between germline ends came to 16 bases. Germline V gene sequence: CDR1 LNHDA, CDR2 SQIVND (reference sequence). This CDR3 is CASHMGKNYQPQHF. CDR3 DNA sequence: TGTGCCAGTCATATGGGCAAAAACTATCAGCCCCAGCATTTT.

The chain recombines TRBV25-1 with TRBJ1-2; TRBD1 might be the D (5 bases). In germline, CDR1 is MGHDK, CDR2 SYGVNS. V lost 4 bases and J lost 5, with 11 bases in between. CDR3 length: 13 amino acids. The DNA of the CDR3 is TGTGCCAGCAGTGCACGGGGGGGGTATGGCTACACCTTC. Encoded protein: CASSARGGYGYTF.

The chain is built from TRBV27 and TRBJ2-2; D remains ambiguous. V was pared by 2 bases and J by 3 bases, with 10 bases between. This CDR3 has 15 residues. The germline V gene encodes CDR1 MNHEY and CDR2 SMNVEV (reference sequence). The CDR3 DNA is TGTGCCAGCAGTTTACAGGCTGGTGACACCGGGGAGCTGTTTTTT. Residues: CASSLQAGDTGELFF.

The chain links TRBV2 to TRBJ2-7; 8 nucleotides match TRBD2. The V segment lost 0 bases and the J segment 6 bases; nucleotides outside the gene matches: 7. CDR1 is SNHLY and CDR2 is FYNNEI in the germline V gene. The CDR3 is made up of 15 amino acids. CDR3 protein: CASSEAEAGVFEQYF. The DNA of the CDR3 is TGTGCCAGCAGTGAAGCTGAAGCGGGAGTTTTCGAGCAGTACTTC.

This chain connects TRBV5-6 to TRBJ2-3, with a weak D call TRBD1 (5 bases). The CDR3 runs to 14 residues. Germline V lookup: CDR1 SGHDT, CDR2 YYEEEE. The V and J ends lost 3 bases and 5 bases respectively, with 13 bases between them. The CDR3 is CASSSQIQEDTQYF. CDR3 sequence (DNA): TGTGCCAGCAGCTCCCAGATACAGGAAGATACGCAGTATTTT. Drawing the rest from reference TRBV5-6 and TRBJ2-3, the complete variable domain is DAGVTQSPTHLIKTRGQQVTLRCSPKSGHDTVSWYQQALGQGPQFIFQYYEEEERQRGNFPDRFSGHQFPNYSSELNVNALLLGDSALYLCASSSQIQEDTQYFGPGTRLTVL.

The rearrangement links TRBV11-2 to TRBJ2-2, with unresolved D. The germline V and J ends were trimmed by 5 bases and 7 bases, with 11 bases remaining between them. Germline V gene lookup returns CDR1 SGHAT and CDR2 FQNNGV. This CDR3 comprises 13 residues. The CDR3 DNA reads TGTGCCAGCAGCCAGTGGGCGTTCGGGGAGCTGTTTTTT. Encoded protein: CASSQWAFGELFF.

This clone was detected only once. The CDR3: CASSLGSGSSYNEQFF. In DNA, the CDR3 is TGTGCCAGCAGCCTAGGGTCAGGGTCCTCATACAATGAGCAGTTCTTC. V gene TRBV11-3 combines with J gene TRBJ2-1, with a possible D match to TRBD1 (5 bases). Trimming took off 5 bases at V and 4 bases at J, with 18 bases between the two ends. Germline assignment: CDR1 SGHNT and CDR2 YENEEA. The CDR3 is made up of 16 amino acids.

The rearrangement links TRBV2 to TRBJ2-3, with a possible D match to TRBD2 (5 bases). Between the trimmed V and J ends, which lost 8 bases and 0 bases, there was a span of 12 bases. This CDR3 contains 14 residues. Germline V gene lookup returns CDR1 SNHLY and CDR2 FYNNEI. CDR3 DNA sequence: TGTGCCAGCGTTTGGACTGCTAGCACAGATACGCAGTATTTT. As protein: CASVWTASTDTQYF.